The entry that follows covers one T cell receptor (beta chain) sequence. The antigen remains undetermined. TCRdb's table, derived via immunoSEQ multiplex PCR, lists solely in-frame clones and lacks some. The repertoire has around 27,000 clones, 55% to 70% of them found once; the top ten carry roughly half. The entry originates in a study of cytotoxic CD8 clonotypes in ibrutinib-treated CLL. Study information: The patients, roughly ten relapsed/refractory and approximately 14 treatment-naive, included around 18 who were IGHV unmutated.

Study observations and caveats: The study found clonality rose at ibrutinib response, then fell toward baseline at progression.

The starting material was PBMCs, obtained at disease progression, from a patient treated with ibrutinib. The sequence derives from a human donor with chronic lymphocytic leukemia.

Here the CDR3 reads CASSKGTSGDFNTDTQYF. The CDR3, as DNA: TGTGCCAGTAGTAAGGGGACTAGCGGGGATTTTAACACAGATACGCAGTATTTT. The chain links TRBV19 to TRBJ2-3, with TRBD2 identical over 13 bases. V was pared by 4 bases and J by 2 bases, with 9 bases of the junction left unmatched. The CDR3 totals 18 residues. CDR1 and CDR2 (germline): LNHDA, SQIVND (reference sequence).